This TCR beta chain was retrieved from a study of CD8 T cells in ankylosing spondylitis. General study results and limits: As reported, disease-linked clones showed significant enrichment in matched ankylosing spondylitis synovial fluid. Disease-linked clones were CD8+ and relatively rare in peripheral blood. About 8 highly homologous variants made up a TCR beta motif, and this motif appeared characteristic of ankylosing spondylitis blood.

Researchers built TCR beta libraries using quantitative 5'-RACE with molecular barcodes. Each CDR3 protein gets one entry after TCRdb re-called the 5' RACE reads with MiXCR. The data contain approximately 350,000 distinct CDR3 sequences, more than 20% of them singletons. V gave up 5 bases and J gave up 5 bases, with 10 bases separating them. The CDR3 runs 13 residues. Germline assignment: CDR1 SGHAT and CDR2 FQDESV (reference sequence). About this clonotype: Its antigen is not known.

J is TRBJ2-1 and V is TRBV11-1, with D perhaps matching TRBD1 or TRBD2 (6 bases each). This TCR was sampled from a male donor with ankylosing spondylitis or in good health (not recorded which). The sample consisted of blood, either unsorted or a sorted T cell fraction (not recorded which). For the CDR3, the DNA is TGTGCCAGCAGCCTTAGGGGGGACAATGAGCAGTTCTTC. Its translation: CASSLRGDNEQFF. The entire variable domain, with the rest obtained from reference TRBV11-1 and TRBJ2-1, is as follows: EAEVAQSPRYKITEKSQAVAFWCDPISGHATLYWYRQILGQGPELLVQFQDESVVDDSQLPKDRFSAERLKGVDSTLKIQPAELGDSAMYLCASSLRGDNEQFFGPGTRLTVL.